Listed here are 32 T cell receptor beta chains from one sample, sequenced in a study of cytomegalovirus exposure and HLA in healthy donors. The PCR employed 60 Vbeta primers together with 13 Jbeta primers. The assay was immunoSEQ multiplex PCR, and TCRdb's table has in-frame clones only and misses some. The sample lists tens of thousands of clones, 75% occurring once. The sequenced material came from PBMCs. The receptors derive from a woman in her forties in good health and CMV-seropositive.

This chain links TRBV30 with TRBJ1-1, with D possibly being TRBD1 (5 bases). CDR3 length equals 12 residues. The V and J ends lost 0 bases and 5 bases respectively, with 7 bases between them. CDR1 is GTSNPN, CDR2 SVGIG, per germline (reference sequence). CDR3 in DNA: TGTGCCTGGAGTGTCCGGGGGACTGAAGCTTTCTTT. Translation: CAWSVRGTEAFF. The whole variable domain, filled in from reference TRBV30 and TRBJ1-1, reads SQTIHQWPATLVQPVGSPLSLECTVEGTSNPNLYWYRQAAGRGLQLLFYSVGIGQISSEVPQNLSASRPQDRQFILSSKKLLLSDSGFYLCAWSVRGTEAFFGQGTRLTVV.

The rearrangement links TRBV4-3 to TRBJ2-3; TRBD2 aligns across 12 bases. V was clipped by 3 bases and J by 0 bases; unmatched bases: 7. CDR3 length: 18 residues. CDR1 and CDR2 from the germline V gene are LGHNA and YSLEER. CDR3 sequence reads: CASSHRLAGDLSTDTQYF. DNA of the CDR3: TGCGCCAGCAGCCATAGACTAGCGGGGGACCTTAGCACAGATACGCAGTATTTT.

The genes are TRBV7-9 and TRBJ1-1; no clear D. V was trimmed by 2 bases and J by 10 bases, leaving 5 bases between them. Germline-derived CDR1 and CDR2 are SEHNR and FQNEAQ (reference sequence). The CDR3 extends over 10 amino acids. This CDR3 reads CASSLLLAFF. The CDR3 nucleotides are TGTGCCAGCAGCTTACTCCTAGCTTTCTTT.

The chain uses TRBV30 and TRBJ1-1; D possibly corresponds to TRBD1 (5 bases). Between the trimmed V and J ends, which lost 4 bases and 1 base, there was a span of 19 bases. The CDR3 totals 16 residues. In germline, CDR1 is GTSNPN, CDR2 SVGIG (reference sequence). CDR3: CAWIDPGGKTNTEAFF. As DNA, the CDR3 is TGTGCCTGGATTGACCCGGGGGGTAAAACGAACACTGAAGCTTTCTTT. Looking up the rest from reference TRBV30 and TRBJ1-1 gives the full variable domain: SQTIHQWPATLVQPVGSPLSLECTVEGTSNPNLYWYRQAAGRGLQLLFYSVGIGQISSEVPQNLSASRPQDRQFILSSKKLLLSDSGFYLCAWIDPGGKTNTEAFFGQGTRLTVV.

The sample holds one count of this clone. The germline gene is not matched at one end of the junction; a read error may be the cause. The chain couples TRBV9 to TRBJ2-3, with TRBD2 matching 8 bases. The CDR3 is 14 amino acids. Per germline, CDR1 SGDLS and CDR2 YYNGEE. CDR3 nucleotide sequence: TGTGCAAGCACCGCCGGGGGGGCTATGGGCACGCAGTATTTT. Protein sequence: CASTAGGAMGTQYF.

V and J are TRBV5-8 and TRBJ2-7, with TRBD2 matching 10 bases. V trimming: 4 bases; J trimming: 2 bases; junction bases outside the gene matches: 3. The CDR3 loop spans 14 amino acids. Germline CDR1 and CDR2: SGHTS and YDEGEE. The CDR3 sequence is CASSVLAGTYEQYF. CDR3 coding DNA: TGTGCCAGCAGCGTACTAGCGGGGACCTACGAGCAGTACTTC.

The V gene is TRBV18, the J gene TRBJ1-3; no clear D gene. The CDR3 contains 15 residues. V was trimmed by 1 base and J by 0 bases, leaving 7 bases between them. Germline V gene data show CDR1 as KGHSH and CDR2 as LQKENI. In DNA form, the CDR3 reads TGTGCCAGCTCACCACGGGCAGGCTCTGGAAACACCATATATTTT. As protein: CASSPRAGSGNTIYF.

This chain connects TRBV20-1 to TRBJ2-3, with D perhaps matching TRBD1 (6 bases). The germline V gene has CDR1 DFQATT and CDR2 SNEGSKA (reference sequence). The length of the CDR3 is 10 residues. With 5 bases removed from V and 9 bases from J, the gap between germline ends came to 9 bases. The CDR3 is CSAGTPTQYF. The CDR3 DNA reads as TGCAGTGCTGGGACACCCACGCAGTATTTT.

CDR3 amino acids: CASSPRTGGNTGELFF. The CDR3 DNA reads as TGTGCCAGCAGCCCCAGGACGGGGGGGAACACCGGGGAGCTGTTTTTT. The V gene is TRBV9, the J gene TRBJ2-2; 7 bases are a match to TRBD2. CDR3 size: 16 residues. In germline, CDR1 is SGDLS, CDR2 YYNGEE. The V and J ends lost 4 bases and 1 base, in that order; junction bases with no gene match: 7. The full variable domain, in which reference TRBV9 and TRBJ2-2 provide the parts outside the CDR3, is DSGVTQTPKHLITATGQRVTLRCSPRSGDLSVYWYQQSLDQGLQFLIQYYNGEERAKGNILERFSAQQFPDLHSELNLSSLELGDSALYFCASSPRTGGNTGELFFGEGSRLTVL.

This clone turned up a few times. The genes are TRBV19 and TRBJ1-2; TRBD1 matches 7 bases. With 6 bases clipped from V and 6 bases from J, the junction kept 1 base outside the gene matches. Germline V gene data show CDR1 as LNHDA and CDR2 as SQIVND (reference sequence). This CDR3 comprises 11 residues. CDR3 region: CASRGQNGYTF. The CDR3 DNA reads as TGTGCCAGTAGGGGACAGAATGGCTACACCTTC.

The rearrangement links TRBV13 to TRBJ1-1; 7 nucleotides align to TRBD1. The CDR3 spans 15 residues. Germline trimming cut 3 bases from V and 1 base from J; bases unmatched to any gene: 5. Germline V gene lookup returns CDR1 PRHDT and CDR2 FYEKMQ (reference sequence). CDR3 amino acids: CASSLGQTQNTEAFF. The CDR3 DNA follows: TGTGCCAGCAGCTTGGGACAGACTCAGAACACTGAAGCTTTCTTT.

The chain employs TRBV19 and TRBJ1-1, with D maybe TRBD1 (6 bases). The V gene's germline CDR1 is LNHDA and CDR2 SQIVND (reference sequence). Trimming took off 4 bases at V and 1 base at J, with 13 bases between the two ends. This CDR3 region has 15 residues. CDR3 DNA: TGTGCCAGTAGTAACAGGGTTCGGGAGAACACTGAAGCTTTCTTT. As protein: CASSNRVRENTEAFF.

This chain links TRBV4-3 with TRBJ1-5; D is perhaps TRBD1 (5 bases). V lost 1 base and J 4 bases, leaving 8 bases between the germline ends. Germline V gives CDR1 LGHNA, CDR2 YSLEER. CDR3 length: 14 amino acids. The CDR3 here is CASSQVSGNQPQHF. For the CDR3, the DNA is TGCGCCAGCAGCCAAGTTTCAGGGAATCAGCCCCAGCATTTT.

This clone was detected only once. The chain couples TRBV7-3 to TRBJ1-2; D is perhaps TRBD1 (5 bases). With 5 bases removed from V and 0 bases from J, the gap between germline ends came to 13 bases. The length of the CDR3 is 15 residues. Germline CDR1 is SGHTA and CDR2 is FQGTGA. The CDR3 here is CASSPDPTANYGYTF. CDR3 sequence (DNA): TGTGCCAGCAGCCCTGACCCGACAGCTAACTATGGCTACACCTTC.

The rearrangement uses TRBV2 and TRBJ2-1, with 10 bases matching TRBD1. This CDR3 region has 16 residues. The trim removed 4 bases at V and 7 bases at J, leaving 10 bases unmatched. Germline loops: CDR1 SNHLY, CDR2 FYNNEI. The CDR3 sequence: CASSGGQGVSRNEQFF. CDR3 sequence (DNA): TGTGCCAGCAGTGGAGGACAGGGGGTTTCTAGAAATGAGCAGTTCTTC.

The rearrangement uses TRBV18 and TRBJ1-1; D uncertain. V was pared by 6 bases and J by 6 bases, with 14 bases between. The CDR3 sequence is 13 residues long. The germline CDR1 and CDR2 sequences are KGHSH and LQKENI. The CDR3 loop is CASSVGQAAEAFF. CDR3 in DNA: TGTGCCAGCTCTGTCGGCCAGGCCGCTGAAGCTTTCTTT.

This chain joins TRBV11-2 and TRBJ2-7; TRBD2 matches 7 bases. V trimming: 6 bases; J trimming: 0 bases; junction bases outside the gene matches: 8. The CDR3 has 15 residues. Germline lookup yields CDR1 SGHAT and CDR2 FQNNGV. In DNA form, the CDR3 reads TGTGCCAGCAGGTCAGCGGGGAGGTCCTCCTACGAGCAGTACTTC. It translates to CASRSAGRSSYEQYF.

The chain has TRBV5-6 and TRBJ2-7, with D possibly being TRBD1 (6 bases). Trimming removed 1 base from V and 9 bases from J, with 14 bases in between. Germline CDR1 is SGHDT and CDR2 is YYEEEE. The CDR3 covers 13 residues. The CDR3, as DNA: TGTGCCAGCAGCTTGACGGGGACATTCCGGCAGTACTTC. As protein: CASSLTGTFRQYF.

The V and J genes are TRBV18 and TRBJ2-7; 9 bases map to TRBD2. There are 15 residues in the CDR3. V shed 0 bases, J shed 7 bases, and the junction held 7 bases outside the gene matches. Germline loops: CDR1 KGHSH, CDR2 LQKENI. CDR3 residues: CASSPPRAGGREQYF. The DNA for the CDR3 is TGTGCCAGCTCACCACCGAGAGCGGGGGGCCGGGAGCAGTACTTC.

This chain links TRBV29-1 with TRBJ1-5; D is uncertain. CDR3 size: 12 residues. The germline V gene has CDR1 SQVTM and CDR2 ANQGSEA. The ends were cut back, 6 bases at V and 0 bases at J, with 6 bases in the middle. DNA of the CDR3: TGCAGCGTCGGGTATAGCAATCAGCCCCAGCATTTT. It specifies CSVGYSNQPQHF. Filled out from reference TRBV29-1 and TRBJ1-5, the complete variable domain reads SAVISQKPSRDICQRGTSLTIQCQVDSQVTMMFWYRQQPGQSLTLIATANQGSEATYESGFVIDKFPISRPNLTFSTLTVSNMSPEDSSIYLCSVGYSNQPQHFGDGTRLSIL.

The V and J genes are TRBV11-3 and TRBJ2-1; tentatively, D is TRBD1 (5 bases). V lost 4 bases and J lost 9, with 22 bases in between. CDR3 size: 16 residues. CDR1 and CDR2 (germline): SGHNT, YENEEA. DNA of the CDR3: TGTGCCAGCAGCTATGCAGGGATCCCTCCTCACGGTGAGCAGTTCTTC. Its protein product is CASSYAGIPPHGEQFF.

The J gene is TRBJ1-6, the V gene TRBV27; D is perhaps TRBD1 (6 bases). The CDR3 contains 16 residues. Trimming removed 6 bases at V and 1 base at J, with 13 bases between. Germline V gene lookup returns CDR1 MNHEY and CDR2 SMNVEV (reference sequence). The chain's CDR3 is CASSLRGSSYNSPLHF. The CDR3 nucleotides are TGTGCCAGCAGCCTTAGGGGGTCATCCTATAATTCACCCCTCCACTTT.

V usage is TRBV9 and J usage is TRBJ1-3, with D uncertain. Trimming cost V 3 bases and J 3 bases, with 7 bases left between them. CDR3 size: 13 residues. Germline assignment: CDR1 SGDLS and CDR2 YYNGEE. CDR3 bases: TGTGCCAGCAGCGGGCTGCTTGGAAACACCATATATTTT. Amino acids: CASSGLLGNTIYF.

This chain connects TRBV6-5 to TRBJ2-7; D is perhaps TRBD1 (5 bases). CDR3 size: 14 residues. Trimming cost V 4 bases and J 6 bases, with 16 bases left between them. In germline, CDR1 is MNHEY, CDR2 SVGAGI. CDR3 sequence: CASSFGAAFSEQYF. CDR3 nucleotide sequence: TGTGCCAGCAGTTTTGGGGCGGCCTTCTCCGAGCAGTACTTC.

The chain recombines TRBV28 with TRBJ2-2; no clear D. The CDR3 length is 13 residues. Germline V gives CDR1 MDHEN, CDR2 SYDVKM. Trimming pared 5 bases from V and 3 bases from J, leaving 7 bases between. The CDR3 sequence: CASSTLDTGELFF. DNA of the CDR3: TGTGCCAGCAGTACCTTAGACACCGGGGAGCTGTTTTTT.

By proportion, this clone is medium-sized. Written as DNA, the CDR3 is TGTGCCAGCCGACAGGGGAACACTGAAGCTTTCTTT. Protein: CASRQGNTEAFF. The V gene is TRBV13, the J gene TRBJ1-1; 7 bases fit TRBD1. The length of the CDR3 is 12 residues. With 8 bases clipped from V and 1 base from J, the junction kept 1 base outside the gene matches. Germline V gene lookup returns CDR1 PRHDT and CDR2 FYEKMQ (reference sequence).

The rearrangement links TRBV6-5 to TRBJ1-2; D ambiguous. Germline CDR1 and CDR2: MNHEY and SVGAGI. CDR3 length: 14 amino acids. V was shortened by 5 bases and J by 2 bases, with 12 bases between the two germline ends. CDR3 loop: CASSPLPGNYGYTF. The CDR3 bases are TGTGCCAGCAGTCCCCTCCCGGGGAACTATGGCTACACCTTC.

This clone showed up just a few times. The chain joins TRBV7-9 to TRBJ1-2, with 9 bases that match TRBD1. J lost 3 bases, V lost 5 bases, and 7 bases had no gene match. The CDR3 totals 15 residues. Germline V CDR1 and CDR2: SEHNR, FQNEAQ (reference sequence). CDR3 coding DNA: TGTGCCAGCAGCCCGGGACAGGGCTTAGACTATGGCTACACCTTC. This translates into CASSPGQGLDYGYTF.

The chain carries TRBV19 and TRBJ2-2, with 8 bases identical to TRBD1. V shed 8 bases and J 1 base; nucleotides not matched to a gene: 9. CDR3 length: 16 amino acids. Germline CDR1 and CDR2: LNHDA and SQIVND (reference sequence). The CDR3 coding sequence is TGTGCCAGTCTGCGGACAGGGAATGTGAACACCGGGGAGCTGTTTTTT. It is translated as CASLRTGNVNTGELFF.

The CDR3 coding sequence is TGCGCCAGCAGCCAAGACTCAAGCCCATTTGGTCATGAGCAGTTCTTC. Amino acids: CASSQDSSPFGHEQFF. The chain is built from TRBV4-3 and TRBJ2-1; D call uncertain. This CDR3 spans 16 amino acids. V was clipped by 0 bases and J by 8 bases, with 17 bases between them. Germline lookup yields CDR1 LGHNA and CDR2 YSLEER.

V is TRBV5-6 and J is TRBJ1-4; possible D gene TRBD1, 5 bases. The ends were cut back, 4 bases at V and 5 bases at J, with 18 bases in the middle. CDR3 length: 16 residues. Germline CDR1 is SGHDT and CDR2 is YYEEEE. DNA of the CDR3: TGTGCCAGCAGCACAATCCGTCAGGGCCCCAATGAAAAACTGTTTTTT. It translates to CASSTIRQGPNEKLFF.

The V gene is TRBV6-6, the J gene TRBJ1-4; 7 bases line up with TRBD1. J gave up 6 bases and V 7 bases, and 8 bases lay outside the gene matches. This CDR3 spans 14 amino acids. From germline, CDR1 is MNHNY and CDR2 SVGAGI (reference sequence). Here the CDR3 DNA reads TGTGCCAGCACCTCGACAGGGCGGGATGAAAAACTGTTTTTT. Protein sequence: CASTSTGRDEKLFF.